Presented here are 11 T cell receptor beta chains from one specimen sequenced in a study of shared T cell receptors in the human thymus. Using immunoSEQ multiplex PCR, the repertoire was profiled, and TCRdb retains in-frame clones only, with some absent. The sample shows some 700,000 clones, approximately 85% of them seen only once. A further study also used this sample, focusing on human thymus T cells.

Material: thymocytes. Every receptor here comes from a girl in the first two years of life with a congenital heart defect.

This rearrangement joins TRBV27 to TRBJ2-2; 10 bases line up with TRBD2. The CDR3 totals 16 residues. Germline V CDR1 and CDR2: MNHEY, SMNVEV (reference sequence). V shed 3 bases and J 7 bases; nucleotides not matched to a gene: 8. CDR3 protein: CASSFLIAGGVGELFF. CDR3 nucleotides: TGTGCCAGCAGTTTTTTGATAGCGGGGGGTGTCGGGGAGCTGTTTTTT.

CDR3 in DNA: TGTGCCAGCAGCCCCTGGGACACAAAATCGGTAGAAAACATTCAGTACTTC. Its translation: CASSPWDTKSVENIQYF. The rearrangement joins TRBV13 to TRBJ2-4; D perhaps matches TRBD1 (6 bases). Per germline, CDR1 PRHDT and CDR2 FYEKMQ (reference sequence). This CDR3 has 17 residues. V was shortened by 5 bases and J by 5 bases, with 22 bases between the two germline ends. The whole variable domain, filled in from reference TRBV13 and TRBJ2-4, reads AAGVIQSPRHLIKEKRETATLKCYPIPRHDTVYWYQQGPGQDPQFLISFYEKMQSDKGSIPDRFSAQQFSDYHSELNMSSLELGDSALYFCASSPWDTKSVENIQYFGAGTRLSVL.

The gene calls are TRBV28 and TRBJ1-1; tentatively, D is TRBD1 (5 bases). V was shortened by 3 bases and J by 4 bases, with 18 bases between the two germline ends. CDR3 length equals 16 residues. CDR1 is MDHEN and CDR2 is SYDVKM in the germline V gene. The CDR3 here is CASSLMVTPRGTEAFF. The CDR3, as DNA: TGTGCCAGCAGTTTGATGGTCACTCCAAGGGGCACTGAAGCTTTCTTT.

The chain carries TRBV28 and TRBJ1-1, with D maybe TRBD1 (6 bases). This CDR3 is 17 amino acids long. Germline V gene sequence: CDR1 MDHEN, CDR2 SYDVKM. Trimming pared 4 bases from V and 0 bases from J, leaving 18 bases between. CDR3 amino acids: CASSSRGQIFMNTEAFF. In nucleotides, the CDR3 is TGTGCCAGCAGTTCTCGAGGACAGATATTCATGAACACTGAAGCTTTCTTT. Based on the CDR3 plus reference TRBV28 and TRBJ1-1, the full variable domain is DVKVTQSSRYLVKRTGEKVFLECVQDMDHENMFWYRQDPGLGLRLIYFSYDVKMKEKGDIPEGYSVSREKKERFSLILESASTNQTSMYLCASSSRGQIFMNTEAFFGQGTRLTVV.

The J gene is TRBJ2-1, the V gene TRBV5-1, with D tentatively TRBD1 (5 bases). Deletions cut 4 bases from V and 6 bases from J, with 17 bases between. CDR1 is SGHRS, CDR2 YFSETQ, per germline. The CDR3 spans 15 residues. CDR3 loop: CASSLRVGPINEQFF. The CDR3, as DNA: TGCGCCAGCAGCCTCCGGGTGGGGCCCATCAATGAGCAGTTCTTC.

This clone has a handful of counts. This chain uses TRBV11-2 with TRBJ1-2, with 9 bases matching TRBD1. The V gene end was trimmed by 2 bases and the J gene end by 8 bases; junction bases not matched to a gene: 18. The CDR3 sequence is 18 residues long. The V gene's germline CDR1 is SGHAT and CDR2 FQNNGV. CDR3 residues: CASSLKLPQGQGPVGYTF. The CDR3 region has the DNA TGTGCCAGCAGCTTAAAACTCCCCCAGGGACAGGGACCTGTCGGCTACACCTTC.

The chain links TRBV6-6 to TRBJ1-4; a possible D gene is TRBD1 (6 bases). Germline V lookup: CDR1 MNHNY, CDR2 SVGAGI (reference sequence). V lost 5 bases to trimming and J lost 7 bases, with 20 bases between them. This CDR3 contains 16 residues. The CDR3 protein is CASSPWTAQGGEKLFF. Written as DNA, the CDR3 is TGTGCCAGCAGTCCATGGACAGCGCAAGGCGGTGAAAAACTGTTTTTT.

CDR3 amino acids: CASSFRGSRGYTF. CDR3 nucleotides: TGTGCCAGCAGCTTCCGGGGTTCGCGGGGCTACACCTTC. The chain is built from TRBV5-6 and TRBJ1-2; D remains unclear. Germline CDR1 is SGHDT and CDR2 is YYEEEE. The CDR3 runs to 13 residues. Between the trimmed V and J ends, which lost 2 bases and 8 bases, there was a span of 13 bases.

The chain joins TRBV25-1 to TRBJ1-2; 8 nucleotides agree with TRBD1. From germline, CDR1 is MGHDK and CDR2 SYGVNS. The CDR3 is made up of 13 amino acids. Trimming at V came to 7 bases and at J to 2 bases, leaving 3 bases not matched to a gene. The CDR3 protein is CASTPGGNYGYTF. In nucleotides, the CDR3 is TGTGCCAGCACGCCAGGGGGCAACTATGGCTACACCTTC.

The chain joins TRBV6-5 to TRBJ1-2; 7 bases fit TRBD1. The length of the CDR3 is 14 residues. Germline V gives CDR1 MNHEY, CDR2 SVGAGI. V trimming: 6 bases; J trimming: 5 bases; junction bases outside the gene matches: 9. This CDR3 is CASRVGQEGYGYTF. CDR3 sequence (DNA): TGTGCCAGCAGAGTTGGACAGGAAGGGTATGGCTACACCTTC.

The chain combines TRBV25-1 with TRBJ1-1; D may be TRBD1 (6 bases). Germline V gene sequence: CDR1 MGHDK, CDR2 SYGVNS. V lost 3 bases and J lost 8, with 16 bases in between. The CDR3 runs 14 residues. The CDR3 DNA is TGTGCCAGCAGTGACAAGGGGGGGAAGTCAGAAGCTTTCTTT. This gives the protein CASSDKGGKSEAFF. Looking up the rest from reference TRBV25-1 and TRBJ1-1 gives the full variable domain: EADIYQTPRYLVIGTGKKITLECSQTMGHDKMYWYQQDPGMELHLIHYSYGVNSTEKGDLSSESTVSRIRTEHFPLTLESARPSHTSQYLCASSDKGGKSEAFFGQGTRLTVV.